The 14 T cell receptor beta chains in this list originate from one sample, sequenced in a study of CD8 T cells in ankylosing spondylitis. Broader study findings: Seemingly characteristic of ankylosing spondylitis blood was a TCR beta motif consisting of about 8 highly homologous variants.

No cognate antigen is known for these TCRs. TCRdb independently ran MiXCR on the 5' RACE reads; one entry per CDR3 protein. The table shows hundreds of thousands of distinct CDR3 sequences, with roughly 12% occurring only once. Sequenced: blood, either unsorted or a sorted T cell fraction (not recorded which). Receptor source: a male donor with ankylosing spondylitis.

This clonotype was seen only a few times. The chain uses TRBV9 and TRBJ2-1; TRBD2 aligns across 9 bases. The CDR3 has 16 amino acids. CDR1 and CDR2 from the germline V gene are SGDLS and YYNGEE. V shed 4 bases, J shed 0 bases, and the junction held 5 bases outside the gene matches. In DNA form, the CDR3 reads TGTGCCAGCAGCCCAAGCGGGGGGCTCTCCTACAATGAGCAGTTCTTC. Encoded protein: CASSPSGGLSYNEQFF.

V and J are TRBV15 and TRBJ2-3; D ambiguous. CDR3 size: 14 residues. In germline, CDR1 is LNHNV, CDR2 YYDKDF (reference sequence). The germline V and J ends were trimmed by 3 bases and 2 bases, with 9 bases remaining between them. CDR3 coding DNA: TGTGCCACCAGCAGTAGGCGGACCACAGATACGCAGTATTTT. Translation gives CATSSRRTTDTQYF.

This clonotype has only a few counts. V is TRBV20-1 and J is TRBJ2-5; D may be TRBD1 or TRBD2 (6 bases each). This CDR3 region has 14 residues. Trimming removed 7 bases from V and 2 bases from J, with 17 bases in between. CDR1 and CDR2 from the germline V gene are DFQATT and SNEGSKA (reference sequence). The CDR3 spells CSEKDRRGQETQYF. Here the CDR3 DNA reads TGCAGTGAAAAGGACCGGAGGGGGCAAGAGACCCAGTACTTC.

V and J are TRBV6-5 and TRBJ1-2; 7 bases map to TRBD1. In germline, CDR1 is MNHEY, CDR2 SVGAGI. The CDR3 has 14 residues. The V and J ends lost 2 bases and 6 bases, in that order; junction bases with no gene match: 6. This chain's CDR3 is CASSYHDREDGYTF. The CDR3, as DNA: TGTGCCAGCAGTTACCACGACAGGGAAGATGGCTACACCTTC.

The chain carries TRBV7-3 and TRBJ2-2; D is ambiguous. This CDR3 has 13 residues. CDR1 is SGHTA, CDR2 FQGTGA, per germline. V shed 5 bases and J shed 7 bases, with 11 bases lying between them. The CDR3 bases are TGTGCCAGCAGCCCCCCTGGGGACGGGGAGCTGTTTTTT. Translated, it gives CASSPPGDGELFF. The entire variable domain, with the rest obtained from reference TRBV7-3 and TRBJ2-2, is as follows: GAGVSQTPSNKVTEKGKYVELRCDPISGHTALYWYRQSLGQGPEFLIYFQGTGAADDSGLPNDRFFAVRPEGSVSTLKIQRTERGDSAVYLCASSPPGDGELFFGEGSRLTVL.

A few counts support this clonotype. The rearrangement joins TRBV6-5 to TRBJ2-7, with 7 bases fitting TRBD1. The CDR3 runs 16 residues. In germline, CDR1 is MNHEY, CDR2 SVGAGI. Trimming took 4 bases from V and 5 from J; bases not matched to a gene: 14. The CDR3 sequence: CASSSHTTGPEDEQYF. In nucleotides, the CDR3 is TGTGCCAGCAGTTCTCATACGACAGGGCCCGAGGACGAGCAGTACTTC.

This chain connects TRBV11-2 to TRBJ2-3; 8 nucleotides match TRBD1. The CDR3 contains 16 residues. J lost 2 bases, V lost 4 bases, and 8 bases had no gene match. Germline V gene data show CDR1 as SGHAT and CDR2 as FQNNGV. DNA for the CDR3: TGTGCCAGCAGCTCCTGGACAGGGACTTACACAGATACGCAGTATTTT. Translated, it gives CASSSWTGTYTDTQYF.

This clonotype was counted between two and nine times. This CDR3 reads CASSSSGSGRNTEAFF. The CDR3 DNA reads as TGTGCCAGCAGTTCGAGTGGATCAGGCAGGAACACTGAAGCTTTCTTT. The rearrangement joins TRBV27 to TRBJ1-1; D remains ambiguous. The CDR3 is 16 residues long. V was trimmed by 4 bases and J by 1 base, leaving 16 bases between them. Germline V gene data show CDR1 as MNHEY and CDR2 as SMNVEV (reference sequence).

The chain couples TRBV7-9 to TRBJ2-7, with 7 bases identical to TRBD2. Germline loops: CDR1 SEHNR, CDR2 FQNEAQ (reference sequence). This CDR3 spans 15 amino acids. J gave up 2 bases and V 5 bases, and 9 bases lay outside the gene matches. The CDR3 sequence is CASSPRSGATYEQYF. In DNA, the CDR3 is TGTGCCAGCAGCCCCCGCAGCGGGGCTACCTACGAGCAGTACTTC.

This clonotype came up a few times. The chain couples TRBV7-8 to TRBJ1-2; 8 nucleotides line up with TRBD1. Germline V gene data show CDR1 as SGHVS and CDR2 as FQNEAQ. CDR3 length: 14 amino acids. The V segment lost 5 bases and the J segment 2 bases; nucleotides outside the gene matches: 4. This CDR3 reads CASSGRDRNYGYTF. The CDR3 DNA reads TGTGCCAGCAGCGGCCGGGACAGGAACTATGGCTACACCTTC.

The chain couples TRBV6-6 to TRBJ1-6; no definite D call. The germline CDR1 and CDR2 sequences are MNHNY and SVGAGI (reference sequence). V was clipped by 5 bases and J by 5 bases, with 4 bases between them. The CDR3 is 12 residues long. CDR3 in DNA: TGTGCCAGCAGTCCCGATAATTCACCCCTCCACTTT. Its translation: CASSPDNSPLHF.

This clonotype was recorded many times. V is TRBV7-2 and J is TRBJ2-4; 11 bases align to TRBD2. This CDR3 comprises 16 residues. Germline-derived CDR1 and CDR2 are SGHTA and FQGNSA. With V trimmed by 5 bases and J by 6 bases, 9 bases remained unmatched. In nucleotides, the CDR3 is TGTGCCAGCAGCCCTAGCAGGACTAGCGGGCGAAACATTCAGTACTTC. Its translation is CASSPSRTSGRNIQYF. The full variable domain, in which reference TRBV7-2 and TRBJ2-4 provide the parts outside the CDR3, is GAGVSQSPSNKVTEKGKDVELRCDPISGHTALYWYRQSLGQGLEFLIYFQGNSAPDKSGLPSDRFSAERTGGSVSTLTIQRTQQEDSAVYLCASSPSRTSGRNIQYFGAGTRLSVL.

The chain carries TRBV20-1 and TRBJ2-1; no clear D gene. The CDR3 consists of 11 residues. V was pared by 5 bases and J by 6 bases, with 8 bases between. Germline assignment: CDR1 DFQATT and CDR2 SNEGSKA (reference sequence). CDR3 DNA sequence: TGCAGTGCTTACCGGGTCAATGAGCAGTTCTTC. As protein: CSAYRVNEQFF.

Only a few counts were recorded for this clonotype. This rearrangement joins TRBV5-1 to TRBJ2-5; 14 bases agree with TRBD2. The CDR3 sequence is 16 residues long. V gave up 3 bases and J gave up 4 bases; unmatched junction bases: 5. Germline CDR1 reads SGHRS; CDR2 reads YFSETQ. The CDR3 loop is CASSSGLAGAGETQYF. As DNA, the CDR3 is TGCGCCAGCAGCTCGGGACTAGCGGGAGCGGGAGAGACCCAGTACTTC.